This T cell receptor (beta chain) appears in the sequencing data of a study of T cell changes during pregnancy in multiple sclerosis. The repertoire was sequenced with immunoSEQ multiplex PCR; TCRdb's copy has only in-frame clones and lacks some. The data hold tens of thousands of clones, with roughly 90% observed a single time. Germline trimming cut 5 bases from V and 0 bases from J; bases unmatched to any gene: 5. The CDR3 sequence is 15 residues long. Germline V gene lookup returns CDR1 SGHVS and CDR2 FQNEAQ. The sample here was CD8+ T cells from peripheral blood mononuclear cells, taken in the first trimester of pregnancy. The source is a female donor in good health, enrolled as a control in a pregnancy study. The rearrangement joins TRBV7-8 to TRBJ1-1, with 8 positions matching TRBD1. Written as DNA, the CDR3 is TGTGCCAGCAGCACGACAGGGGTGGTGAACACTGAAGCTTTCTTT. It encodes CASSTTGVVNTEAFF. Full variable domain (missing parts from reference TRBV7-8 and TRBJ1-1): GAGVSQSPRYKVAKRGQDVALRCDPISGHVSLFWYQQALGQGPEFLTYFQNEAQLDKSGLPSDRFFAERPEGSVSTLKIQRTQQEDSAVYLCASSTTGVVNTEAFFGQGTRLTVV.